Listed below are T cell receptor beta chains from one sample, sequenced in a study of OX40 agonist ivuxolimab in advanced cancers. TCRdb's table, derived via immunoSEQ multiplex PCR, lists solely in-frame clones and lacks some. The data show tens of thousands of clones, around 87% seen once. The specimen was CD4+ or CD8+ T cells sorted from blood, collected in a trial of the OX40 agonist ivuxolimab. The receptor set was obtained from an adult with an advanced solid tumor such as melanoma, head and neck, liver or kidney cancer. Both conserved end residues are part of each CDR3. The D gene is left open where the match is weak. Clone sizes are given selectively: once, few, many, or a class where the clone is expanded.

size: NA
V: TRBV5-1
J: TRBJ1-4
D: NA
CDR3: CASSPKISTDTNEKLFF
DNA: TGCGCCAGCAGCCCCAAGATCTCGACAGATACTAATGAAAAACTGTTTTTT

size: NA
V: TRBV6-8
J: TRBJ2-2
D: NA
CDR3: CASSSWIYNTGELFF
DNA: TGTGCCAGCAGCAGCTGGATCTACAACACCGGGGAGCTGTTTTTT

size: once
V: TRBV4-2
J: TRBJ2-7
D: NA
CDR3: CASSQDSLKGTYEQYF
DNA: TGTGCCAGCAGCCAAGACTCCCTAAAGGGGACCTACGAGCAGTACTTC

size: NA
V: TRBV5-1
J: TRBJ2-6
D: NA
CDR3: CASQGGNSGANVLTF
DNA: TGCGCCAGTCAGGGGGGGAACTCTGGGGCCAACGTCCTGACTTTC

size: NA
V: TRBV5-5
J: TRBJ1-3
D: NA
CDR3: CASSPNRDIGHTIYF
DNA: TGTGCCAGCAGCCCAAACCGGGACATAGGCCACACCATATATTTT

size: NA
V: TRBV18
J: TRBJ2-2
D: TRBD2
CDR3: CASSLRTSSGVSTGELFF
DNA: TGTGCCAGCTCACTCCGGACTAGCTCGGGGGTATCTACCGGGGAGCTGTTTTTT

size: NA
V: TRBV2
J: TRBJ1-2
D: NA
CDR3: CASSVSGNYGYTF
DNA: TGTGCCAGCAGTGTTTCCGGGAACTATGGCTACACCTTC

size: NA
V: TRBV11-2
J: TRBJ2-7
D: NA
CDR3: CASSHRDGAYEQYF
DNA: TGTGCCAGCAGCCATAGAGACGGAGCCTACGAGCAGTACTTC

size: NA
V: TRBV6-5
J: TRBJ2-7
D: NA
CDR3: CASTPTSSVRQYF
DNA: TGTGCCAGCACCCCGACTAGTTCAGTACGGCAGTACTTC

size: NA
V: TRBV30
J: TRBJ2-1
D: NA
CDR3: CAWSVLREQFF
DNA: TGTGCCTGGAGTGTACTAAGGGAGCAGTTCTTC

size: NA
V: TRBV7-3
J: TRBJ2-3
D: TRBD1
CDR3: CASSRGQGLTDTQYF
DNA: TGTGCCAGCAGCAGAGGACAGGGACTCACAGATACGCAGTATTTT

size: NA
V: TRBV5-8
J: TRBJ2-7
D: NA
CDR3: CASSALTHQDEQYF
DNA: TGTGCCAGCAGCGCCTTAACTCATCAAGACGAGCAGTACTTC

size: few
V: TRBV5-6
J: TRBJ1-5
D: NA
CDR3: CASSLRQVNQPQHF
DNA: TGTGCCAGCAGCTTGCGACAGGTTAATCAGCCCCAGCATTTT

size: NA
V: TRBV11-2
J: TRBJ1-4
D: NA
CDR3: CASSLEKIGPNEKLFF
DNA: TGTGCCAGCAGCTTAGAAAAAATAGGACCTAATGAAAAACTGTTTTTT

size: once
V: TRBV6-4
J: TRBJ1-6
D: TRBD1
CDR3: CASSTDRAGSPLHF
DNA: TGTGCCAGCAGTACAGACAGGGCTGGTTCACCCCTCCACTTT

size: few
V: TRBV9
J: TRBJ2-3
D: NA
CDR3: CASSVSYGEGDTQYF
DNA: TGTGCCAGCAGCGTATCTTATGGGGAAGGAGATACGCAGTATTTT

size: NA
V: TRBV7-6
J: TRBJ2-5
D: NA
CDR3: CASSQGETQYF
DNA: TGTGCCAGCAGCCAGGGGGAGACCCAGTACTTC

size: NA
V: TRBV6-6
J: TRBJ1-6
D: TRBD1
CDR3: CASSYLGQSNSPLHF
DNA: TGTGCCAGCAGTTACTTGGGACAGTCTAATTCACCCCTCCACTTT

size: once
V: TRBV5-5
J: TRBJ2-7
D: TRBD1
CDR3: CASSWTTGSYEQYF
DNA: TGTGCCAGCAGCTGGACGACAGGGAGTTACGAGCAGTACTTC

size: NA
V: TRBV18
J: TRBJ2-2
D: NA
CDR3: CASSPDILRTHTGELFF
DNA: TGTGCCAGCTCACCAGATATTTTAAGGACCCACACCGGGGAGCTGTTTTTT

size: NA
V: TRBV6-5
J: TRBJ2-7
D: TRBD2
CDR3: CASSGLAGVGEQYF
DNA: TGTGCCAGCAGCGGACTAGCGGGAGTTGGAGAGCAGTACTTC

size: NA
V: TRBV6-5
J: TRBJ2-2
D: NA
CDR3: CASSQQGPGELFF
DNA: TGTGCCAGCAGTCAACAGGGACCCGGGGAGCTGTTTTTT

size: NA
V: TRBV7-9
J: TRBJ2-7
D: TRBD2
CDR3: CASSLAGTSGSYEQYF
DNA: TGTGCCAGCAGCTTAGCGGGGACTAGCGGGAGCTACGAGCAGTACTTC

size: NA
V: TRBV5-1
J: TRBJ1-1
D: TRBD1
CDR3: CASSLSGTDTEAFF
DNA: TGCGCCAGCAGTCTTTCCGGGACAGACACTGAAGCTTTCTTT

size: NA
V: TRBV11-3
J: TRBJ2-1
D: TRBD2
CDR3: CASSRGLAGYNEQFF
DNA: TGTGCCAGCAGCCGGGGACTAGCGGGGTACAATGAGCAGTTCTTC

size: NA
V: TRBV30
J: TRBJ1-5
D: NA
CDR3: CAWSVQQGGGQPQHF
DNA: TGTGCCTGGAGTGTTCAACAGGGTGGGGGTCAGCCCCAGCATTTT

size: NA
V: TRBV19
J: TRBJ1-1
D: NA
CDR3: CASTRKGRAEAFF
DNA: TGTGCCAGTACCCGGAAGGGGCGAGCTGAAGCTTTCTTT

size: NA
V: TRBV5-1
J: TRBJ1-1
D: NA
CDR3: CASSLVTAATIMNTEAFF
DNA: TGCGCCAGCAGCTTGGTAACAGCCGCTACTATCATGAACACTGAAGCTTTCTTT

size: few
V: TRBV25-1
J: TRBJ1-4
D: NA
CDR3: CASSAPTWGKLFF
DNA: TGTGCCAGCAGTGCTCCAACGTGGGGAAAACTGTTTTTT

size: NA
V: TRBV5-4
J: TRBJ2-5
D: NA
CDR3: CASSLGSGRDQETQYF
DNA: TGTGCCAGCAGCTTGGGGTCCGGCAGGGACCAAGAGACCCAGTACTTC

size: NA
V: TRBV6-6
J: TRBJ2-5
D: NA
CDR3: CASSSGLRETQYF
DNA: TGTGCCAGCAGCTCGGGACTCAGAGAGACCCAGTACTTC

size: NA
V: TRBV10-3
J: TRBJ1-2
D: TRBD1
CDR3: CAISEPTGGYGYTF
DNA: TGTGCCATCAGTGAGCCGACAGGGGGCTATGGCTACACCTTC

size: NA
V: TRBV28
J: TRBJ2-7
D: NA
CDR3: CASSSIMQGYYEQYF
DNA: TGTGCCAGCAGTTCTATAATGCAGGGGTACTACGAGCAGTACTTC

size: NA
V: TRBV29-1
J: TRBJ2-4
D: NA
CDR3: CSVEDPGANIQYF
DNA: TGCAGCGTTGAAGATCCGGGGGCCAACATTCAGTACTTC

size: once
V: TRBV5-1
J: TRBJ2-5
D: NA
CDR3: CASSLGSSGARETQYF
DNA: TGCGCCAGCAGCTTGGGGAGTTCCGGGGCACGAGAGACCCAGTACTTC

size: NA
V: TRBV9
J: TRBJ2-1
D: NA
CDR3: CASSVGAQNEQFF
DNA: TGTGCCAGCAGCGTTGGGGCCCAGAATGAGCAGTTCTTC

size: NA
V: TRBV7-2
J: TRBJ2-5
D: TRBD2
CDR3: CASSLAGGRETQYF
DNA: TGTGCCAGCAGCCTAGCGGGAGGGCGAGAGACCCAGTACTTC

size: NA
V: TRBV5-1
J: TRBJ2-1
D: NA
CDR3: CASSLPTGTFDEQFF
DNA: TGCGCCAGCAGCTTACCCACCGGGACATTCGACGAGCAGTTCTTC

size: NA
V: TRBV4-1
J: TRBJ1-5
D: NA
CDR3: CASSQGVGGNQPQHF
DNA: TGCGCCAGCAGCCAAGGAGTAGGGGGTAATCAGCCCCAGCATTTT

size: NA
V: TRBV10-3
J: TRBJ2-1
D: NA
CDR3: CAISEGARVNNEQFF
DNA: TGTGCCATCAGTGAAGGGGCCCGGGTGAACAATGAGCAGTTCTTC

size: NA
V: TRBV11-2
J: TRBJ2-2
D: NA
CDR3: CASRKIGELFF
DNA: TGTGCCAGCAGGAAGATCGGGGAGCTGTTTTTT

size: NA
V: TRBV7-8
J: TRBJ1-3
D: NA
CDR3: CASSRVQRNTIYF
DNA: TGTGCCAGCAGCCGAGTACAGAGGAACACCATATATTTT

size: NA
V: TRBV4-3
J: TRBJ2-7
D: NA
CDR3: CASSQAEGSYEQYF
DNA: TGCGCCAGCAGCCAAGCAGAGGGCTCCTACGAGCAGTACTTC

size: NA
V: TRBV27
J: TRBJ2-4
D: TRBD1
CDR3: CASSSAGTGRHF
DNA: TGTGCCAGCAGTTCAGCCGGGACAGGGAGGCACTTC

size: NA
V: TRBV2
J: TRBJ1-2
D: NA
CDR3: CASSEGGREGYGYTF
DNA: TGTGCCAGCAGTGAAGGGGGCAGGGAGGGCTATGGCTACACCTTC